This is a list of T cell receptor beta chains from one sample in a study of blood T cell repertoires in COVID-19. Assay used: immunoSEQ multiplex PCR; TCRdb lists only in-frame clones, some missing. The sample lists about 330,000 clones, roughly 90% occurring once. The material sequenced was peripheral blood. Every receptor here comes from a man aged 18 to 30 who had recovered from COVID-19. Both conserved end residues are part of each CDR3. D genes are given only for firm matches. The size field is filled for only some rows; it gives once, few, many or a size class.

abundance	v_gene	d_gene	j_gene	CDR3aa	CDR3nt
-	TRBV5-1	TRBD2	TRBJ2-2	CASSPPGLGNTGELFF	TGCGCCAGCAGCCCACCCGGACTAGGGAACACCGGGGAGCTGTTTTTT
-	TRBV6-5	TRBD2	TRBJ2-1	CASRTSVYNEQFF	TGTGCCAGCCGGACTAGCGTCTACAATGAGCAGTTCTTC
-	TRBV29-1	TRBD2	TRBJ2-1	CSVEGTRLVVDEQFF	TGCAGCGTTGAAGGGACTAGGTTGGTGGTTGATGAGCAGTTCTTC
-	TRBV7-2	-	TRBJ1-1	CASSLGIAGDTEAFF	TGTGCCAGCAGCTTAGGAATAGCGGGGGACACTGAAGCTTTCTTT
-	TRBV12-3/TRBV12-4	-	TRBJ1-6	CASTLQGYSPLHF	TGTGCCAGCACATTACAGGGTTATTCACCCCTCCACTTT
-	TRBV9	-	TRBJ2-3	CASSVETGTQYF	TGTGCCAGCAGCGTAGAAACGGGTACGCAGTATTTT
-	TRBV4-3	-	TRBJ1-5	CASSQDRAGASQPQHF	TGCGCCAGCAGCCAAGATAGAGCAGGGGCTAGCCAGCCCCAGCATTTT
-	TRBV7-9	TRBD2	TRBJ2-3	CASSPLAGGPITDTQYF	TGTGCCAGCAGCCCATTAGCGGGAGGGCCCATCACAGATACGCAGTATTTT
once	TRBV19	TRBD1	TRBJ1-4	CASSMTGQRKGKEKLFF	TGTGCCAGTAGTATGACGGGACAGAGGAAGGGTAAGGAAAAACTGTTTTTT
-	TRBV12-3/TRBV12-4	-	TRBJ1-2	CASRFGNYGYTF	TGTGCCAGCAGGTTCGGGAACTATGGCTACACCTTC
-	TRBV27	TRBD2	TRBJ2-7	CASSLGLAGGSYEQYF	TGTGCCAGCAGTTTAGGACTAGCGGGAGGGTCCTACGAGCAGTACTTC
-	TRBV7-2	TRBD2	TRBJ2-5	CASSGRTSKETQYF	TGTGCCAGCAGCGGGAGGACTAGCAAAGAGACCCAGTACTTC
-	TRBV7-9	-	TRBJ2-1	CASSLASHEQFF	TGTGCCAGCAGCTTAGCAAGCCATGAGCAGTTCTTC
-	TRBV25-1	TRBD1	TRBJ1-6	CASDNGTASPLHF	TGTGCCAGCGATAACGGGACAGCCTCACCCCTCCACTTT
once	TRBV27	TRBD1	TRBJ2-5	CASSLLIRGPGETQYF	TGTGCCAGCAGTTTACTTATAAGGGGGCCGGGGGAGACCCAGTACTTC
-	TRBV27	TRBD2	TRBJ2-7	CASSPTSGGSDEQYF	TGTGCCAGCAGCCCTACTAGCGGGGGTTCCGACGAGCAGTACTTC
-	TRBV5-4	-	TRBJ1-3	CASSLTRSSGNTIYF	TGTGCCAGCAGCTTGACAAGGAGCTCTGGAAACACCATATATTTT
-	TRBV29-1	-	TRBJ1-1	CSVSKGGTEAFF	TGCAGCGTCTCGAAGGGGGGGACTGAAGCTTTCTTT
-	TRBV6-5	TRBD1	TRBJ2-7	CASSYSGTGDEQYF	TGTGCCAGCAGTTACTCCGGGACAGGGGACGAGCAGTACTTC
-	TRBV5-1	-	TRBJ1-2	CASRLGGQGPPNYGYTF	TGCGCCAGCAGGCTGGGGGGGCAGGGGCCTCCGAACTATGGCTACACCTTC
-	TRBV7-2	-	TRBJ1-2	CASSLEIVDYGYTF	TGTGCCAGCAGCTTAGAAATAGTGGACTATGGCTACACCTTC
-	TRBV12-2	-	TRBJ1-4	CASRYPGQLNEKLFF	TGTGCAAGTCGCTACCCGGGACAGTTGAATGAAAAACTGTTTTTT
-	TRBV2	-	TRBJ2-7	CASSVEKVTYEQYF	TGTGCCAGCAGTGTGGAGAAGGTGACGTACGAGCAGTACTTC
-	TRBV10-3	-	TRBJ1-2	CAIRNSGEPNYGYTF	TGTGCCATCAGAAATTCGGGGGAGCCTAACTATGGCTACACCTTC
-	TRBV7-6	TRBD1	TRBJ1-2	CASSPNPGTGGGYTF	TGTGCCAGCAGCCCGAATCCCGGGACAGGGGGTGGCTACACCTTC
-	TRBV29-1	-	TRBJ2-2	CSVEVETGELFF	TGCAGCGTTGAAGTAGAGACCGGGGAGCTGTTTTTT
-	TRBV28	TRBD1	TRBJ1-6	CASHDRESPLHF	TGTGCCAGCCACGACAGGGAGTCACCCCTCCACTTT
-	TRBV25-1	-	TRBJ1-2	CASSEWHGLHIGYTF	TGTGCCAGCAGTGAATGGCATGGACTGCATATCGGCTACACCTTC
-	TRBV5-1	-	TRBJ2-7	CASSLTPQGYEQYF	TGCGCCAGCAGCTTGACGCCCCAGGGCTACGAGCAGTACTTC
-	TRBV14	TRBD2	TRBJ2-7	CASNSGTSAYEQYF	TGTGCCAGCAACTCAGGGACTAGCGCCTACGAGCAGTACTTC
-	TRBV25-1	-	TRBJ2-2	CASSGWGQGPNTGELFF	TGTGCCAGCAGTGGATGGGGGCAGGGCCCGAACACCGGGGAGCTGTTTTTT
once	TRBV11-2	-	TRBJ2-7	CASSLAVSPYEQYF	TGTGCCAGCAGCTTAGCTGTGAGTCCCTACGAGCAGTACTTC
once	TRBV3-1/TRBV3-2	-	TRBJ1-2	CASSQDSRLGGYTF	TGTGCCAGCAGCCAAGATTCCCGCCTCGGGGGCTACACCTTC
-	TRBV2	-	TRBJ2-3	CASSEGAVRDTQYF	TGTGCCAGCAGTGAAGGGGCAGTAAGAGATACGCAGTATTTT
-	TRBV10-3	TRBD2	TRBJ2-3	CAISRHGTIDTDTQYF	TGTGCCATCAGTCGACACGGGACTATCGACACAGATACGCAGTATTTT
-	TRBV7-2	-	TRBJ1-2	CASSLGQGYIDGYTF	TGTGCCAGCAGCTTAGGCCAGGGTTATATCGATGGCTACACCTTC
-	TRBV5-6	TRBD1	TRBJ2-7	CASSQTPGTASYF	TGTGCCAGCAGCCAAACTCCCGGGACAGCTTCTTACTTC
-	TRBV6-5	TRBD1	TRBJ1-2	CASSWGGQGASGYTF	TGTGCCAGCAGTTGGGGGGGACAGGGGGCAAGTGGCTACACCTTC
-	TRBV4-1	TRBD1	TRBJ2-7	CASSPRGQPYEQYF	TGCGCCAGCAGCCCACGGGGACAGCCCTACGAGCAGTACTTC
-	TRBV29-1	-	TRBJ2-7	CSVEEGGEQYF	TGCAGCGTTGAAGAAGGGGGCGAGCAGTACTTC
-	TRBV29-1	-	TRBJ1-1	CSVESDTEAFF	TGCAGCGTTGAGTCCGACACTGAAGCTTTCTTT
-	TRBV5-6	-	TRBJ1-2	CASSLAQLPGGYTF	TGTGCCAGCAGCTTGGCCCAGCTCCCAGGTGGCTACACCTTC
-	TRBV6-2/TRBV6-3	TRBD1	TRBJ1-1	CASSGSSGTGVMAFF	TGTGCCAGCAGCGGGTCAAGCGGGACAGGCGTGATGGCTTTCTTT
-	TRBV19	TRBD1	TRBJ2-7	CASHKTGGATYEQYF	TGTGCCAGTCATAAGACAGGGGGCGCAACCTACGAGCAGTACTTC
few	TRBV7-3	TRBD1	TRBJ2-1	CASSLGQGNNEQFF	TGTGCCAGCAGCTTGGGACAGGGTAACAATGAGCAGTTCTTC
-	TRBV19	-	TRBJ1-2	CASIQRTGLVNGYTF	TGTGCCAGTATCCAAAGGACTGGATTAGTTAATGGCTACACCTTC
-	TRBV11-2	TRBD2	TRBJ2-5	CASKRLAQETQYF	TGTGCCAGCAAAAGACTAGCCCAGGAGACCCAGTACTTC